This T cell receptor (beta chain) is from a study of blood T cell repertoires in COVID-19 (dated by TCRdb to about 2020). The study in broad terms: The collaborator samples originated in the United States, Italy and Spain and spanned the acute and convalescent phases of COVID-19. Deeply sampled blood TCRbeta repertoires from subjects exposed to, actively infected with, or recovered from COVID-19 were included in the dataset. The sample metadata nearly always contained a de-identified subject ID, COVID-19 status, age in years and sex. The samples were drawn from the first 160 participants of the ongoing ImmuneRACE study and from more than 1,000 subjects provided by 6 global collaborators. Where available, HLA class I and class II types were taken from metadata supplied by the sample provider and were not determined by assay-based typing. The repertoires were released in a freely available public database meant as a resource for research on the immune response to SARS-CoV-2. The material from the prospective study consisted of cDNA or gDNA derived from T cells, B-cell-depleted T cells, or PBMCs. The investigation overall reported the following: How much clinical and demographic metadata was included differed by source and by participant, and the metadata was provided uncurated.

Worth noting for this clone: What antigen it recognizes has not been identified. The input lacks base qualities; no much larger clone sits a single base away.

Another Seattle source contributed samples from volunteer blood donors who had recovered from COVID-19. Whole blood was collected in K2EDTA tubes by collaborating institutions according to the institutions' own protocols. For TCRbeta analysis, collaborators shipped samples as frozen whole blood, isolated PBMCs, or DNA extracted from either of those sample types. TCRbeta CDR3 regions were amplified from genomic DNA by means of the immunoSEQ Assay, a bias-controlled multiplex PCR. As for the authors' bioinformatics: The number of nucleated cells in each sample was estimated by amplification of reference gene primers within the assay. To quantify the absolute abundance of each unique TCRbeta CDR3 rearrangement, sequence reads were collapsed and filtered. Productive Simpson clonality was computed per sample as the square root of Simpson's diversity index over productive rearrangements. What TCRdb holds here is the immuneACCESS table cut down to in-frame rearrangements. Part of the clones is not present; checked against another copy, under half of the missing clones reflect an unresolved V gene, and the others are unexplained. For V, J and clone size, that table is used; D and trimming come from the DNA. The sample includes roughly 200,000 clones, with around nine tenths observed a single time. Over 0.7% of the sample lies in the top ten.

CDR1 SNHLY and CDR2 FYNNEI were looked up in the germline V gene. The V and J ends are trimmed by 3 bases and 4 bases, leaving 16 bases between them. The CDR3, cysteine through phenylalanine, is 16 amino acids long. Only the CDR3 region is kept as DNA, spanning 48 bases read in frame from base 1. This clonotype was obtained from a young woman who had recovered from COVID-19. The chain uses TRBV2 and TRBJ1-3; the D gene cannot be named for sure. The sequencing input was peripheral blood. The CDR3 has the sequence CASSEEEGIRGNTIYF. The bases are TGTGCCAGCAGTGAGGAGGAGGGCATAAGGGGAAACACCATATATTTT.